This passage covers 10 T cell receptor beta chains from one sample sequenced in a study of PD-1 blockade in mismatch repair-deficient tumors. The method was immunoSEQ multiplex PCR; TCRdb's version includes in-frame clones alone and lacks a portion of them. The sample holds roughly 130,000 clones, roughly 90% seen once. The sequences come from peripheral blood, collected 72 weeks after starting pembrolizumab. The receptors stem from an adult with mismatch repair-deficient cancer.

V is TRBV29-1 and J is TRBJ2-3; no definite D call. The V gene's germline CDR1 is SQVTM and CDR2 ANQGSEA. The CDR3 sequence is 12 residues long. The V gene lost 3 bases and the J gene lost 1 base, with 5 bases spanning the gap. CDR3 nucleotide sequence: TGCAGCGTTGAGTCCCGCACAGATACGCAGTATTTT. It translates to CSVESRTDTQYF.

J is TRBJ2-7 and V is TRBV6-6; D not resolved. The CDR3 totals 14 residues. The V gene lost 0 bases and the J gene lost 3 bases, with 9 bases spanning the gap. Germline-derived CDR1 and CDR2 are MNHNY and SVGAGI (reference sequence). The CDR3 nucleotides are TGTGCCAGCAGTTACTCTGTGGGGATCTACGAGCAGTACTTC. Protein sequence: CASSYSVGIYEQYF.

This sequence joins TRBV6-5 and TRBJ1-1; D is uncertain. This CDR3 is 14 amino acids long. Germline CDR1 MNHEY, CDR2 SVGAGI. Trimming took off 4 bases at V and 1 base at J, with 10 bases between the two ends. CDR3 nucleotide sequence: TGTGCCAGCAGTTTGTCTGGACCGAACACTGAAGCTTTCTTT. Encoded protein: CASSLSGPNTEAFF.

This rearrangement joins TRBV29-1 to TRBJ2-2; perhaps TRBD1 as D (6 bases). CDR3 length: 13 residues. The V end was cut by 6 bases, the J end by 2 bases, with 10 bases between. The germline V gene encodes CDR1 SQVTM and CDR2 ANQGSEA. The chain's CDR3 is CSVRGINTGELFF. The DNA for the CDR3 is TGCAGCGTCAGGGGCATCAACACCGGGGAGCTGTTTTTT.

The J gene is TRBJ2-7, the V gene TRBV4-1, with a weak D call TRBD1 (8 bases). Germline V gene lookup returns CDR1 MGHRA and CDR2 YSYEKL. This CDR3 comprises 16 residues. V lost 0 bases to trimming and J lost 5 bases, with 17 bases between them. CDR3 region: CASSQDYLTGGDEQYF. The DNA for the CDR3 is TGCGCCAGCAGCCAAGATTACTTAACAGGGGGGGACGAGCAGTACTTC.

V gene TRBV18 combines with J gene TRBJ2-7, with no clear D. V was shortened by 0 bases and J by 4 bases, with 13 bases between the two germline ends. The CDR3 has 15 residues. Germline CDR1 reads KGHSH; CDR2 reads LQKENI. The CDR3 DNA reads TGTGCCAGCTCACCACCGAGGCCCCGTAGTTACGAGCAGTACTTC. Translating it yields CASSPPRPRSYEQYF.

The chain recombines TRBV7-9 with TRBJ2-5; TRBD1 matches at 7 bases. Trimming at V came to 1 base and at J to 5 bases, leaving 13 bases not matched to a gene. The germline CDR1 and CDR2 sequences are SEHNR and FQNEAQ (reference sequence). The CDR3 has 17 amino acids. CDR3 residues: CASSLVYGLGGRETQYF. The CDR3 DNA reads TGTGCCAGCAGCTTAGTTTACGGTCTAGGGGGCCGGGAGACCCAGTACTTC.

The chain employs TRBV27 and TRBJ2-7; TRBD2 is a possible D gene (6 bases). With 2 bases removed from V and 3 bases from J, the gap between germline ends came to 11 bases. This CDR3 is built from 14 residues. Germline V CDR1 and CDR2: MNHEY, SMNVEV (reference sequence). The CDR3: CASSLDGRFYEQYF. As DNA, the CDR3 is TGTGCCAGCAGTTTAGACGGGAGATTCTACGAGCAGTACTTC.

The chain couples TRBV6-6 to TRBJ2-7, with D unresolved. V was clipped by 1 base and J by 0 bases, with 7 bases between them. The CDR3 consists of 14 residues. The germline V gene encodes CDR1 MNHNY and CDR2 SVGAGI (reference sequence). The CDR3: CASSYFPGSYEQYF. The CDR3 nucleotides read TGTGCCAGCAGTTACTTTCCCGGCTCCTACGAGCAGTACTTC.

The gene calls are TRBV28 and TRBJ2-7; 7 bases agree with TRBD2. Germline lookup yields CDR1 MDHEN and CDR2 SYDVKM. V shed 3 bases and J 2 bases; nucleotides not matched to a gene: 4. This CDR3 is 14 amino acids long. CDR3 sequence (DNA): TGTGCCAGCAGTTTGCGGGGGACTACCTACGAGCAGTACTTC. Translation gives CASSLRGTTYEQYF.